Here is one T cell receptor beta chain with its context. The antigen is not known. Amplification used 60 Vbeta primers and 13 Jbeta primers. Sequenced by immunoSEQ multiplex PCR; TCRdb stores in-frame clones only, minus some. The sample yields approximately 130,000 clones, 60% to 80% seen once. The entry originates in a study of cytomegalovirus exposure and HLA in healthy donors. Overall study: Clustering assigned approximately 78% of the approximately 390 genotyped donors to the Caucasian-associated ancestry cluster. Findings and caveats of the study: For TCR beta chains, V- and J-gene trimming was later linked to a missense DCLRE1C variant.

Likely unrecorded immune exposures existed in these nominally healthy donors. CDR1 and CDR2 from the germline V gene are SGHDN and FVKESK. Trimming took 2 bases from V and 1 from J, leaving 6 bases between them. The CDR3 runs 15 residues. Sequenced: PBMCs. The sequence was obtained from a man aged 50 to 59 in good health and CMV-seronegative. The chain links TRBV14 to TRBJ2-6; no definite D call. The CDR3 bases are TGTGCCAGCAGCCAATTCGGTTCTGGGGCCAACGTCCTGACTTTC. Residues: CASSQFGSGANVLTF.